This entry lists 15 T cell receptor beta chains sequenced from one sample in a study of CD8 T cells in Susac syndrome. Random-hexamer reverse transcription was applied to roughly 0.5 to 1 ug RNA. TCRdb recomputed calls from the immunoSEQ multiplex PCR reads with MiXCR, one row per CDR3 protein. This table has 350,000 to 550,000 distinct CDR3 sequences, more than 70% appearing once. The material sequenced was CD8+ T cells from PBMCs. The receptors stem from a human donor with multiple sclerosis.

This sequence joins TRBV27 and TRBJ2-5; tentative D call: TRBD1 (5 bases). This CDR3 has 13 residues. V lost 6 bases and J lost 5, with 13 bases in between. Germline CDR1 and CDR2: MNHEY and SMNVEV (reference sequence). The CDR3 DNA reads TGTGCCAGCAGCTATTCACAGGCGGAGACCCAGTACTTC. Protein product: CASSYSQAETQYF.

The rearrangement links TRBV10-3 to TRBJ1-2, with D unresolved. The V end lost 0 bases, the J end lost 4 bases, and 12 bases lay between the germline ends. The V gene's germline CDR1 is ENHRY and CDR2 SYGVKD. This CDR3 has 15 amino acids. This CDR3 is CAISESITGSYGYTF. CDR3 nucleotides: TGTGCCATCAGTGAGTCGATAACCGGGAGCTATGGCTACACCTTC.

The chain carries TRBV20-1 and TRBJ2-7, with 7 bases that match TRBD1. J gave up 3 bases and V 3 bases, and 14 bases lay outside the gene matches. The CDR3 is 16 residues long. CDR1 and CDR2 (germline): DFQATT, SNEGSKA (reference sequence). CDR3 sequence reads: CSASTTGTATIYEQYF. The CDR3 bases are TGCAGTGCTAGTACAACAGGGACAGCAACTATCTACGAGCAGTACTTC.

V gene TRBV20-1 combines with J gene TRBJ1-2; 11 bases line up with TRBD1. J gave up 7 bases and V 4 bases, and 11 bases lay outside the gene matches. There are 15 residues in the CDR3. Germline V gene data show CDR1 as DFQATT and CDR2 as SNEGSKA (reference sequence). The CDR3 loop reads CSATWTGGVKIGYTF. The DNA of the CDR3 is TGCAGTGCTACCTGGACAGGGGGCGTAAAAATTGGCTACACCTTC.

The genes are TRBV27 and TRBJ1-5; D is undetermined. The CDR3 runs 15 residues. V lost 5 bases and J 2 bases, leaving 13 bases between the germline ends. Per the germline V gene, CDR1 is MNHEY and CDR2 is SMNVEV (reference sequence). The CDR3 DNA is TGTGCCAGCAGTCTCGAGGTGGGTGGCAATCAGCCCCAGCATTTT. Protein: CASSLEVGGNQPQHF.

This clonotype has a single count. The CDR3 loop is CASSLGSRGEGEQFF. The DNA of the CDR3 is TGTGCCAGCAGTTTAGGGTCTAGGGGAGAGGGTGAGCAGTTCTTC. The rearrangement uses TRBV12-3 or TRBV12-4 and TRBJ2-1; D possibly uses TRBD1 or TRBD2 (5 bases each). The CDR3 is 15 amino acids. Trimming pared 1 base from V and 9 bases from J, leaving 16 bases between.

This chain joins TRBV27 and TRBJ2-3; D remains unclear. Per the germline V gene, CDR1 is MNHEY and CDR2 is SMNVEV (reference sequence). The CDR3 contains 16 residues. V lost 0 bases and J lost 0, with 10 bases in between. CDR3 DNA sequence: TGTGCCAGCAGTTTATCAGCTGAAACTAGCACAGATACGCAGTATTTT. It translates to CASSLSAETSTDTQYF.

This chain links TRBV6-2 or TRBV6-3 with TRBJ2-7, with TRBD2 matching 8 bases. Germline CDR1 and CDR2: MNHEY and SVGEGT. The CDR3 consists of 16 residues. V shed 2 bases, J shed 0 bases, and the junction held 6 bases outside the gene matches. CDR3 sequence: CASSYLAGPSSYEQYF. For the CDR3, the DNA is TGTGCCAGCAGTTACCTAGCGGGCCCGAGCTCCTACGAGCAGTACTTC.

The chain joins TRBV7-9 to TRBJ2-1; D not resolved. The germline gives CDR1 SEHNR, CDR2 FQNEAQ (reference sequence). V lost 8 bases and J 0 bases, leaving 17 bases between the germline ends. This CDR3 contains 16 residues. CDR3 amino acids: CASATGPGGSYNEQFF. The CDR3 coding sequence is TGTGCCAGCGCGACCGGGCCTGGCGGCTCCTACAATGAGCAGTTCTTC.

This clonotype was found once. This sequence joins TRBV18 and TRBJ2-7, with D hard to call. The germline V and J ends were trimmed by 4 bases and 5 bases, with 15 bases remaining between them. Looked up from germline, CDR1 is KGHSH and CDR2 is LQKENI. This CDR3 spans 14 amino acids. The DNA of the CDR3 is TGTGCCAGCTCACATCTGACAACCCCCCACGAGCAGTACTTC. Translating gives CASSHLTTPHEQYF. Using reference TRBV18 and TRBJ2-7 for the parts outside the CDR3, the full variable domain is NAGVMQNPRHLVRRRGQEARLRCSPMKGHSHVYWYRQLPEEGLKFMVYLQKENIIDESGMPKERFSAEFPKEGPSILRIQQVVRGDSAAYFCASSHLTTPHEQYFGPGTRLTVT.

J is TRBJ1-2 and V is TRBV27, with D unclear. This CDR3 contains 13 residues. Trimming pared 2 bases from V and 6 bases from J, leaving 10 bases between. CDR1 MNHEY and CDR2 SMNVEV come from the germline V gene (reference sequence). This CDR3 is CASSLPGGNGYTF. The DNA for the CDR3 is TGTGCCAGCAGTTTACCCGGTGGGAATGGCTACACCTTC.

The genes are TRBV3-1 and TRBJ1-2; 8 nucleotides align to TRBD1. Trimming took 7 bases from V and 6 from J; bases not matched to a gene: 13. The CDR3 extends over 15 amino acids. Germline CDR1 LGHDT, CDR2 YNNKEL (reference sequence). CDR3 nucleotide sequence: TGTGCCAGCACCCTATCGGGACAGGAGGTAAATGGCTACACCTTC. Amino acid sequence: CASTLSGQEVNGYTF.

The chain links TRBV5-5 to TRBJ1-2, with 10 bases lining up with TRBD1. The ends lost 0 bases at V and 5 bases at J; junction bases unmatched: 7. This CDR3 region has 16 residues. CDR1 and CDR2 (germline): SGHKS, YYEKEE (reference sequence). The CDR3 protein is CASSLDSGTGVYGYTF. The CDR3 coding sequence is TGTGCCAGCAGCTTGGATTCAGGGACAGGGGTATATGGCTACACCTTC.

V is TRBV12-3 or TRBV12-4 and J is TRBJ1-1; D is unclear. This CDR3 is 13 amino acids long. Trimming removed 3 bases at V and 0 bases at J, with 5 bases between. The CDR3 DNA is TGTGCCAGCAGTTTTGCAGTGAACACTGAAGCTTTCTTT. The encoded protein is CASSFAVNTEAFF.

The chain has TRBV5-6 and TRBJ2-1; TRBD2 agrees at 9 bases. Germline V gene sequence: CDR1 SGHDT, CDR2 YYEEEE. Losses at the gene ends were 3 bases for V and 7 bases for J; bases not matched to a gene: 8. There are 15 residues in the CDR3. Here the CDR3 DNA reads TGTGCCAGCAGCTCGGCTAGCGGGGCGGGGAATGAGCAGTTCTTC. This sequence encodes CASSSASGAGNEQFF.